A selection of T cell receptor beta chains follows, all from one sample in a study of T cell changes during pregnancy in multiple sclerosis. The table came from immunoSEQ multiplex PCR; TCRdb's copy has only in-frame clones and leaves some out. Counted here are roughly 59,000 clones, over 85% occurring once; the ten biggest clones make up 0.36%. The sample consisted of CD4+ T cells from peripheral blood mononuclear cells, taken before pregnancy. Every receptor here comes from a female donor with multiple sclerosis, enrolled in a pregnancy study. The CDR3 runs from the conserved cysteine through the conserved F or W. A D gene is named only where the DNA matches it firmly. Not every row has a clone size; where given, it reads once, few, many or a size class.

J	D	size	V	length	CDR3	DNA
TRBJ1-2	TRBD1	-	TRBV7-2	14	CASSLALRGQGYTF	TGTGCCAGCAGCTTAGCCCTGAGGGGGCAGGGCTACACCTTC
TRBJ1-1	TRBD1	-	TRBV19	16	CASSTFRTGPGTIAFF	TGTGCCAGTAGTACCTTCAGGACAGGGCCGGGTACGATTGCTTTCTTT
TRBJ2-1	TRBD1	once	TRBV11-3	15	CASSPRTGGLNEQFF	TGTGCCAGCAGCCCTCGGACAGGGGGCTTAAATGAGCAGTTCTTC
TRBJ1-2	TRBD1	-	TRBV19	15	CASSRLGQGARGYTF	TGTGCCAGTAGTAGGCTGGGACAGGGGGCGCGTGGCTACACCTTC
TRBJ2-7	TRBD2	-	TRBV5-5	17	CASSLVLAGVLAGEQYF	TGTGCCAGCAGCTTGGTCCTAGCGGGAGTACTGGCGGGTGAGCAGTACTTC
TRBJ2-7	TRBD2	-	TRBV7-9	18	CASSPSPRLAGGLYEQYF	TGTGCCAGCAGCCCCTCGCCGAGATTAGCGGGAGGCCTGTACGAGCAGTACTTC
TRBJ2-5	-	-	TRBV28	12	CASTKRLETQYF	TGTGCCAGCACCAAGAGGCTGGAGACCCAGTACTTC
TRBJ1-2	-	-	TRBV28	12	CANGSPLYGYTF	TGTGCCAACGGGTCTCCACTCTATGGCTACACCTTC
TRBJ2-1	-	-	TRBV19	15	CASSKGGYSYNEQFF	TGTGCCAGTAGTAAGGGGGGGTATTCCTACAATGAGCAGTTCTTC
TRBJ2-1	TRBD1	-	TRBV9	15	CASSLRGQGLQEQFF	TGTGCCAGCAGCTTACGGGGACAGGGACTTCAAGAGCAGTTCTTC
TRBJ1-1	TRBD1	-	TRBV19	15	CASSSRGTENTEAFF	TGTGCCAGTAGTTCCCGTGGGACAGAGAACACTGAAGCTTTCTTT
TRBJ1-5	-	-	TRBV21-1	12	CASSKGGQPQHF	TGTGCCAGCAGCAAAGGAGGTCAGCCCCAGCATTTT
TRBJ2-1	-	-	TRBV5-1	13	CASSSGQYNEQFF	TGCGCCAGCAGCTCCGGACAGTACAATGAGCAGTTCTTC
TRBJ2-2	TRBD2	-	TRBV5-1	14	CASSLVAGTGELFF	TGCGCCAGCAGCTTGGTAGCGGGCACCGGGGAGCTGTTTTTT
TRBJ2-5	TRBD2	-	TRBV28	17	CASSHTWTSGSGETQYF	TGTGCCAGCAGTCATACTTGGACTAGCGGGAGTGGAGAGACCCAGTACTTC
TRBJ2-7	-	-	TRBV10-3	11	CAIGASTKQYF	TGTGCCATAGGGGCCTCCACGAAGCAGTACTTC
TRBJ1-1	TRBD1	-	TRBV27	14	CASRVQGVNTEAFF	TGTGCCAGCAGGGTACAGGGGGTGAACACTGAAGCTTTCTTT
TRBJ2-7	-	-	TRBV4-1	15	CASSPKGQGTREQYF	TGCGCCAGCAGCCCTAAAGGGCAGGGTACTCGCGAGCAGTACTTC
TRBJ2-1	-	-	TRBV7-2	15	CASGRDPGIGSEQFF	TGTGCCAGCGGTCGAGACCCAGGGATAGGAAGTGAGCAGTTCTTC
TRBJ1-5	-	-	TRBV30	15	CAWSRGFESNQPQHF	TGTGCCTGGAGTAGGGGCTTCGAGAGCAATCAGCCCCAGCATTTT
TRBJ2-7	TRBD1	-	TRBV27	14	CASSLGDRAYEQYF	TGTGCCAGCAGTTTGGGGGACAGAGCCTACGAGCAGTACTTC
TRBJ2-7	TRBD2	-	TRBV28	13	CASRRGLILEQYF	TGTGCCAGCAGACGGGGACTAATTCTCGAGCAGTACTTC
TRBJ1-2	-	-	TRBV6-5	15	CASSHPGGTHYGYTF	TGTGCCAGCAGCCATCCGGGAGGGACACACTATGGCTACACCTTC
TRBJ2-1	-	-	TRBV7-9	14	CASSLQGTYNEQFF	TGTGCCAGCAGCTTACAGGGAACCTACAATGAGCAGTTCTTC
TRBJ2-2	TRBD2	-	TRBV9	16	CASSVELAGNTGELFF	TGTGCCAGCAGCGTAGAACTAGCGGGCAACACCGGGGAGCTGTTTTTT
TRBJ1-1	TRBD1	-	TRBV19	13	CASSRDRSTEAFF	TGTGCCAGTAGTAGGGACAGATCCACTGAAGCTTTCTTT
TRBJ2-7	TRBD1	-	TRBV29-1	15	CSVLADRVKPYEQYF	TGCAGCGTCCTCGCCGACAGGGTCAAGCCCTACGAGCAGTACTTC
TRBJ2-1	TRBD2	-	TRBV2	17	CASSLLSGRALYNEQFF	TGTGCCAGCAGCCTTCTCAGCGGGAGGGCCCTCTACAATGAGCAGTTCTTC
TRBJ2-1	TRBD2	-	TRBV4-1	18	CASSQGLAGGRTYNEQFF	TGCGCCAGCAGCCAAGGACTAGCGGGAGGGCGGACCTACAATGAGCAGTTCTTC
TRBJ1-1	-	-	TRBV7-6	15	CASSLLGRKNTEAFF	TGTGCCAGCAGCTTACTTGGCAGAAAGAACACTGAAGCTTTCTTT
TRBJ2-1	-	-	TRBV11-2	14	CASSLPGPYNEQFF	TGTGCCAGCAGCTTGCCAGGCCCCTACAATGAGCAGTTCTTC
TRBJ2-3	-	-	TRBV11-2	15	CASSLDHRGMDTQYF	TGTGCCAGCAGCTTAGATCATCGGGGAATGGATACGCAGTATTTT
TRBJ2-3	TRBD1	-	TRBV29-1	13	CSAGQGNADTQYF	TGCAGCGCGGGACAGGGGAATGCAGATACGCAGTATTTT
TRBJ2-1	TRBD2	-	TRBV7-6	18	CASSYFQRLAGGPNEQFF	TGTGCCAGCAGCTATTTCCAAAGACTAGCGGGAGGTCCCAATGAGCAGTTCTTC
TRBJ2-7	TRBD2	-	TRBV5-1	15	CASSLGSGSFYEQYF	TGCGCCAGCAGCTTGGGTAGCGGGAGTTTTTACGAGCAGTACTTC
TRBJ2-3	TRBD1	-	TRBV5-1	15	CASSLKGQGSDTQYF	TGCGCCAGCAGCTTGAAGGGACAGGGATCAGATACGCAGTATTTT
TRBJ2-7	-	few	TRBV6-5	11	CASQDSYEQYF	TGTGCCAGCCAGGACAGCTACGAGCAGTACTTC
TRBJ1-4	-	few	TRBV18	16	CASSPLGTSSNEKLFF	TGTGCCAGCTCACCATTGGGGACATCATCCAATGAAAAACTGTTTTTT
TRBJ2-7	-	-	TRBV7-2	14	CASSLAGEQYKQYF	TGTGCCAGCAGCTTAGCGGGAGAGCAATATAAGCAGTACTTC
TRBJ1-2	TRBD1	-	TRBV6-1	13	CASTQQGARGYTF	TGTGCCAGCACCCAACAGGGGGCGCGTGGCTACACCTTC
TRBJ2-7	TRBD2	-	TRBV27	16	CASRRTIAGESYEQYF	TGTGCCAGCAGACGCACGATAGCGGGAGAATCTTACGAGCAGTACTTC
TRBJ1-3	-	-	TRBV28	15	CASSKRAPGGNTIYF	TGTGCCAGCAGTAAAAGGGCCCCGGGGGGAAACACCATATATTTT
TRBJ1-5	-	-	TRBV18	14	CASSQTITNQPQHF	TGTGCCAGCTCACAAACAATAACAAATCAGCCCCAGCATTTT
TRBJ2-5	TRBD2	-	TRBV5-4	15	CASSATSGPQETQYF	TGTGCCAGCAGTGCGACTAGCGGGCCTCAAGAGACCCAGTACTTC
TRBJ2-3	TRBD2	-	TRBV6-5	16	CASSYLAGVVQGTQYF	TGTGCCAGCAGTTACCTAGCGGGAGTCGTTCAGGGTACGCAGTATTTT
TRBJ2-1	TRBD1	-	TRBV28	16	CASSFGRGRGQNEQFF	TGTGCCAGCAGTTTTGGTCGTGGCAGGGGGCAGAATGAGCAGTTCTTC
TRBJ1-4	-	once	TRBV18	16	CASSPLRGAVNEKLFF	TGTGCCAGCTCACCACTACGGGGGGCCGTGAATGAAAAACTGTTTTTT
TRBJ1-5	-	-	TRBV6-6	14	CASSQPGGNQPQHF	TGTGCCAGCAGTCAACCAGGCGGCAATCAGCCCCAGCATTTT
TRBJ1-5	-	-	TRBV18	16	CASSPSGQAGRVPQHF	TGTGCCAGCTCACCATCTGGGCAGGCGGGTCGTGTGCCCCAGCATTTT
TRBJ2-7	-	-	TRBV6-5	12	CASSNGGDEQYF	TGTGCCAGCAGTAACGGAGGGGACGAGCAGTACTTC
TRBJ2-2	TRBD2	-	TRBV7-2	16	CASSLGLAGFTGELFF	TGTGCCAGCAGCTTAGGTCTAGCGGGATTCACCGGGGAGCTGTTTTTT
TRBJ1-1	-	once	TRBV29-1	19	CSVVWVEWSSGQRNTEAFF	TGCAGCGTTGTCTGGGTCGAGTGGTCCTCTGGACAGCGTAACACTGAAGCTTTCTTT
TRBJ2-3	-	-	TRBV27	19	CASSSPLRNRQHSTDTQYF	TGTGCCAGCAGTTCCCCGCTCCGAAACAGGCAACATAGCACAGATACGCAGTATTTT
TRBJ2-1	TRBD2	few	TRBV2	15	CASSVRTSVYNEQFF	TGTGCCAGCAGTGTGAGGACTAGCGTGTACAATGAGCAGTTCTTC